This T cell receptor (beta chain) derives from a study of CD8 T cells in ankylosing spondylitis. The study's findings and limits: Reactive arthritis synovial fluid and blood were previously reported to contain some motif variants. There was a TCR beta motif, made of several highly homologous variants, that appeared characteristic of ankylosing spondylitis blood.

Notes on this clonotype: Its antigen remains unidentified.

The CDR3 is 15 residues long. Deletions cut 0 bases from V and 0 bases from J, with 9 bases between. Looked up from germline, CDR1 is SGHRS and CDR2 is YFSETQ. In TCRdb, the 5' RACE reads were re-called with MiXCR into one record per CDR3 protein. Of about 150,000 distinct CDR3 sequences listed, about 32% are singletons. Sequencing was carried out using synovial fluid, either unsorted or a sorted T cell fraction (not recorded which). The chain is built from TRBV5-1 and TRBJ1-2, with D unclear. This receptor was obtained from a male donor with ankylosing spondylitis. The CDR3 DNA reads TGCGCCAGCAGCTTGGTTGCAGACGCTAACTATGGCTACACCTTC. Translated: CASSLVADANYGYTF.